These T cell receptor beta chains were read from a single sample in a study of CD8 T cells in Susac syndrome. TCRdb fed the immunoSEQ multiplex PCR reads into MiXCR, producing one record per CDR3 protein. The sample has around 170,000 distinct CDR3 sequences, approximately 95% seen once. Sequences were obtained from CD8+ T cells from PBMCs. The source of these receptors is a human donor with Susac syndrome. Each CDR3 is given with its conserved first and last residue. The order of the fields is D gene, V gene, J gene, clone size, CDR3 protein, CDR3 DNA. D genes are given only for firm matches. The listing skips clone size in some rows; elsewhere it reads once, few, many or a size class.

d_gene: -
v_gene: TRBV5-1
j_gene: TRBJ2-7
abundance: -
CDR3aa: CASRSTYEQYF
CDR3nt: TGCGCCAGCAGATCTACCTACGAGCAGTACTTC

d_gene: -
v_gene: TRBV12-3/TRBV12-4
j_gene: TRBJ1-4
abundance: -
CDR3aa: CASSLLGTNEKLFF
CDR3nt: TGTGCCAGCAGTTTGTTAGGTACTAATGAAAAACTGTTTTTT

d_gene: -
v_gene: TRBV7-6
j_gene: TRBJ1-1
abundance: -
CDR3aa: CASSLATGFAEAFF
CDR3nt: TGTGCCAGCAGCTTAGCTACAGGGTTCGCTGAAGCTTTCTTT

d_gene: -
v_gene: TRBV13
j_gene: TRBJ2-7
abundance: -
CDR3aa: CASSPFMEQYF
CDR3nt: TGTGCCAGCAGCCCGTTTATGGAGCAGTACTTC

d_gene: -
v_gene: TRBV27
j_gene: TRBJ2-3
abundance: -
CDR3aa: CASSFGRGLFTDTQYF
CDR3nt: TGTGCCAGCAGTTTCGGGCGGGGGCTCTTCACAGATACGCAGTATTTT

d_gene: TRBD2
v_gene: TRBV24-1
j_gene: TRBJ2-1
abundance: -
CDR3aa: CATRDYSYNEQFF
CDR3nt: TGTGCCACCCGGGACTACTCTTACAATGAGCAGTTCTTC

d_gene: TRBD2
v_gene: TRBV5-4
j_gene: TRBJ2-7
abundance: -
CDR3aa: CASSPAGGRVEQYF
CDR3nt: TGTGCCAGCAGCCCTGCGGGCGGGAGGGTTGAGCAGTACTTC

d_gene: -
v_gene: TRBV30
j_gene: TRBJ1-1
abundance: few
CDR3aa: CAWSVGNTEAFF
CDR3nt: TGTGCCTGGAGTGTCGGGAACACTGAAGCTTTCTTT

d_gene: TRBD2
v_gene: TRBV29-1
j_gene: TRBJ2-1
abundance: -
CDR3aa: CSVTLLGLAGMSSYNEQFF
CDR3nt: TGCAGCGTCACATTACTGGGACTAGCGGGAATGAGCTCTTACAATGAGCAGTTCTTC

d_gene: -
v_gene: TRBV4-1
j_gene: TRBJ2-1
abundance: -
CDR3aa: CASSQDRGVNEQFF
CDR3nt: TGCGCCAGCAGCCAAGACCGAGGGGTCAATGAGCAGTTCTTC

d_gene: TRBD2
v_gene: TRBV3-1
j_gene: TRBJ2-7
abundance: -
CDR3aa: CASSQTSVHSYEQYF
CDR3nt: TGTGCCAGCAGCCAGACTAGCGTTCACTCCTACGAGCAGTACTTC

d_gene: -
v_gene: TRBV25-1
j_gene: TRBJ1-4
abundance: -
CDR3aa: CASSLESREGNEKLFF
CDR3nt: TGTGCCAGCAGTCTTGAGTCGAGGGAAGGTAATGAAAAACTGTTTTTT

d_gene: TRBD2
v_gene: TRBV6-5
j_gene: TRBJ2-1
abundance: -
CDR3aa: CASSWTSGRPGDEQFF
CDR3nt: TGTGCCAGCAGTTGGACTAGCGGGAGGCCCGGTGATGAGCAGTTCTTC

d_gene: -
v_gene: TRBV23-1
j_gene: TRBJ1-5
abundance: -
CDR3aa: CASSQFFPSRNQPQHF
CDR3nt: TGCGCCAGCAGTCAATTCTTCCCATCTCGCAATCAGCCCCAGCATTTT

d_gene: TRBD1
v_gene: TRBV4-1
j_gene: TRBJ1-5
abundance: -
CDR3aa: CASSQIETGFLNQPQHF
CDR3nt: TGCGCCAGCAGCCAAATAGAGACAGGGTTTCTGAATCAGCCCCAGCATTTT

d_gene: -
v_gene: TRBV29-1
j_gene: TRBJ2-5
abundance: -
CDR3aa: CSANKETQYF
CDR3nt: TGCAGCGCCAACAAGGAGACCCAGTACTTC